The 21 T cell receptor beta chains below were found in one sample sequenced in a study of control samples from healthy donors and cancer patients. Repertoires were generated with immunoSEQ multiplex PCR, while TCRdb's copy carries only in-frame clones and drops some. The data hold under 200,000 clones, with 91% observed a single time. Sequencing was carried out using blood. The receptors shown here come from a young woman in good health.

This chain joins TRBV5-4 and TRBJ1-2, with D possibly being TRBD1 (6 bases). The CDR3 consists of 14 residues. Trimming stripped 0 bases from V and 2 bases from J, with 8 bases between. Per the germline V gene, CDR1 is SGHNT and CDR2 is YYREEE (reference sequence). As DNA, the CDR3 is TGTGCCAGCAGCTTGGTAGGGGGGAACTATGGCTACACCTTC. Its protein is CASSLVGGNYGYTF.

The CDR3 coding sequence is TGTGCCAGCAGTTTGGACAGGGGTGACGAGCAGTACTTC. Encoded protein: CASSLDRGDEQYF. The chain carries TRBV12-3 or TRBV12-4 and TRBJ2-7, with 9 bases matching TRBD1. V gave up 3 bases and J gave up 5 bases; unmatched junction bases: 2. There are 13 residues in the CDR3.

This clone was found once. The V and J genes are TRBV11-2 and TRBJ2-7, with 7 bases that match TRBD1. The CDR3 runs to 18 residues. In germline, CDR1 is SGHAT, CDR2 FQNNGV. Trimming removed 4 bases from V and 4 bases from J; junction bases left unmatched: 19. CDR3 DNA sequence: TGTGCCAGCAGCTCCCGGGTAGGGGGCGGACCTTCACCTTACGAGCAGTACTTC. Amino acid sequence: CASSSRVGGGPSPYEQYF.

The chain couples TRBV10-3 to TRBJ2-6; TRBD2 agrees at 14 bases. The J segment lost 2 bases and the V segment lost 4 bases, leaving 1 base of the junction unmatched. The germline V gene has CDR1 ENHRY and CDR2 SYGVKD. The CDR3 extends over 17 amino acids. The CDR3 nucleotides are TGTGCCATCAGTGGACTAGCGGGAGGGACTGGGGCCAACGTCCTGACTTTC. It translates to CAISGLAGGTGANVLTF.

The chain couples TRBV7-9 to TRBJ1-3; D gene uncertain. V was pared by 1 base and J by 0 bases, with 7 bases between. The germline V gene encodes CDR1 SEHNR and CDR2 FQNEAQ (reference sequence). CDR3 length: 15 amino acids. CDR3 protein: CASSLVRSSGNTIYF. In nucleotides, the CDR3 is TGTGCCAGCAGCTTAGTCCGGAGCTCTGGAAACACCATATATTTT.

This chain joins TRBV25-1 and TRBJ1-1, with TRBD1 identical over 7 bases. Germline V gene data show CDR1 as MGHDK and CDR2 as SYGVNS. Trimming at V came to 2 bases and at J to 1 base, leaving 4 bases not matched to a gene. The CDR3 is made up of 15 amino acids. CDR3: CASSEPTGPNTEAFF. As DNA, the CDR3 is TGTGCCAGCAGTGAACCGACAGGGCCGAACACTGAAGCTTTCTTT.

The rearrangement joins TRBV7-9 to TRBJ1-1; D gene uncertain. The CDR3 spans 12 residues. In germline, CDR1 is SEHNR, CDR2 FQNEAQ (reference sequence). Trimming pared 7 bases from V and 0 bases from J, leaving 6 bases between. CDR3 sequence (DNA): TGTGCCAGCACGGCAATGAACACTGAAGCTTTCTTT. Translated: CASTAMNTEAFF.

J is TRBJ1-1 and V is TRBV2; possibly TRBD1 for D (5 bases). There are 12 residues in the CDR3. The germline V and J ends were trimmed by 6 bases and 11 bases, with 16 bases remaining between them. The germline V gene encodes CDR1 SNHLY and CDR2 FYNNEI. The CDR3 reads CASSNAGLWAFF. In DNA, the CDR3 is TGTGCCAGCAGCAACGCAGGGCTGTGGGCTTTCTTT.

V and J are TRBV19 and TRBJ2-1; the D gene is possibly TRBD2 (6 bases). The germline V gene has CDR1 LNHDA and CDR2 SQIVND (reference sequence). There are 14 residues in the CDR3. The ends were cut back, 3 bases at V and 3 bases at J, with 9 bases in the middle. Written as DNA, the CDR3 is TGTGCCAGTAGTATCGGGAGCCGCTACAATGAGCAGTTCTTC. This gives the protein CASSIGSRYNEQFF.

The genes are TRBV11-2 and TRBJ2-3; maybe TRBD2 (5 bases). The CDR3 is 15 amino acids. Deletions cut 1 base from V and 4 bases from J, with 12 bases between. CDR1 and CDR2 from the germline V gene are SGHAT and FQNNGV. The CDR3 DNA sequence: TGTGCCAGCAGCTTAGGGGCGGGTAGGCCAGATACGCAGTATTTT. Its protein product is CASSLGAGRPDTQYF.

The chain combines TRBV28 with TRBJ2-4, with a possible D match to TRBD2 (7 bases). CDR3 size: 17 residues. Germline CDR1 reads MDHEN; CDR2 reads SYDVKM. V was trimmed by 2 bases and J by 0 bases, leaving 14 bases between them. For the CDR3, the DNA is TGTGCCAGCAGTTTAGAGGGGGGAGGGGTAGCCAAAAACATTCAGTACTTC. Its translation is CASSLEGGGVAKNIQYF.

The chain links TRBV19 to TRBJ2-2; the D is unclear. V lost 1 base and J lost 1, with 7 bases in between. CDR3 length: 15 amino acids. Germline values: CDR1 LNHDA, CDR2 SQIVND (reference sequence). CDR3 in amino acids: CASSIAGRNTGELFF. The CDR3 DNA follows: TGTGCCAGTAGTATAGCAGGACGGAACACCGGGGAGCTGTTTTTT.

The genes are TRBV5-1 and TRBJ1-1, with 10 nucleotides matching TRBD1. CDR3 length: 15 amino acids. Per the germline V gene, CDR1 is SGHRS and CDR2 is YFSETQ. Trimming at V came to 0 bases and at J to 3 bases, leaving 2 bases not matched to a gene. Here the CDR3 reads CASSLGTGGYTEAFF. CDR3 bases: TGCGCCAGCAGCTTGGGGACAGGGGGATACACTGAAGCTTTCTTT.

The V gene is TRBV15, the J gene TRBJ1-2, with D maybe TRBD1 (5 bases). There are 16 residues in the CDR3. Trimming pared 3 bases from V and 4 bases from J, leaving 18 bases between. Looked up from germline, CDR1 is LNHNV and CDR2 is YYDKDF (reference sequence). DNA of the CDR3: TGTGCCACCAGCAGTCCAGACCAAGCAGGGACCTATGGCTACACCTTC. Amino acids: CATSSPDQAGTYGYTF. The full variable domain, completed using reference TRBV15 and TRBJ1-2, is DAMVIQNPRYQVTQFGKPVTLSCSQTLNHNVMYWYQQKSSQAPKLLFHYYDKDFNNEADTPDNFQSRRPNTSFCFLDIRSPGLGDTAMYLCATSSPDQAGTYGYTFGSGTRLTVV.

The chain is built from TRBV30 and TRBJ2-6; perhaps TRBD2 as D (5 bases). The V gene's germline CDR1 is GTSNPN and CDR2 SVGIG (reference sequence). The CDR3 sequence is 14 residues long. The V end was cut by 1 base, the J end by 4 bases, with 8 bases between. The CDR3 nucleotides are TGTGCCTGGAGTGCGGGGTCAGGGGCCAACGTCCTGACTTTC. Translating gives CAWSAGSGANVLTF.

This chain uses TRBV11-3 with TRBJ1-1, with 7 positions matching TRBD1. The CDR3 spans 13 residues. Germline trimming cut 8 bases from V and 5 bases from J; bases unmatched to any gene: 8. Germline CDR1 SGHNT, CDR2 YENEEA. This CDR3 reads CASGPGGDTEAFF. Written as DNA, the CDR3 is TGTGCCAGCGGCCCAGGGGGTGATACTGAAGCTTTCTTT.

This sequence joins TRBV25-1 and TRBJ2-3; D perhaps matches TRBD1 (5 bases). The CDR3 contains 15 residues. Germline V gives CDR1 MGHDK, CDR2 SYGVNS. V gave up 3 bases and J gave up 0 bases, with 10 bases separating them. The CDR3 sequence is CASSDFPGSTDTQYF. The CDR3 region has the DNA TGTGCCAGCAGTGATTTTCCAGGGAGCACAGATACGCAGTATTTT.

The chain links TRBV5-1 to TRBJ1-2; 9 nucleotides match TRBD1. The CDR3 runs 13 residues. Germline lookup yields CDR1 SGHRS and CDR2 YFSETQ. V lost 1 base to trimming and J lost 6 bases; unmatched junction nucleotides: 1. CDR3 DNA: TGCGCCAGCAGCTTGTACAGGGGGCATGGCTACACCTTC. This codes for CASSLYRGHGYTF.

J is TRBJ2-7 and V is TRBV27; 10 bases map to TRBD2. Germline-derived CDR1 and CDR2 are MNHEY and SMNVEV (reference sequence). The CDR3 spans 15 residues. V was pared by 5 bases and J by 4 bases, with 8 bases of the junction left unmatched. The CDR3 loop reads CASSPSGGTLYEQYF. CDR3 in DNA: TGTGCCAGCAGTCCTAGCGGGGGCACCCTATACGAGCAGTACTTC.

V usage is TRBV6-4 and J usage is TRBJ2-3; tentative D call: TRBD2 (6 bases). V gave up 2 bases and J gave up 6 bases, with 12 bases separating them. The CDR3 is 14 amino acids. Germline CDR1 reads MRHNA; CDR2 reads SNTAGT. The CDR3 region is CASSDTVGGDTQYF. The DNA of the CDR3 is TGTGCCAGCAGTGACACGGTCGGGGGTGATACGCAGTATTTT.

This clone showed up just a few times. The chain uses TRBV10-3 and TRBJ2-5, with 7 nucleotides matching TRBD2. Per the germline V gene, CDR1 is ENHRY and CDR2 is SYGVKD. CDR3 size: 15 residues. V shed 3 bases, J shed 4 bases, and the junction held 8 bases outside the gene matches. DNA of the CDR3: TGTGCCATCAGTGAAGGACGGGAGGATGGAGAGACCCAGTACTTC. Translated: CAISEGREDGETQYF.